This T cell receptor beta chain was found in a study of blood T cell repertoires in COVID-19. Study background: Sources were T cells, B-cell-depleted T cells, or PBMCs; the material itself was cDNA or gDNA.

This table comes from immunoSEQ multiplex PCR, and its TCRdb copy is limited to in-frame clones, with some not included. Seen here are approximately 100,000 clones, about 90% observed once, and the top ten hold around 4%. Between the trimmed V and J ends, which lost 4 bases and 4 bases, there was a span of 8 bases. There are 13 residues in the CDR3. Germline CDR1 reads SNHLY; CDR2 reads FYNNEI. This chain links TRBV2 with TRBJ1-3; D not resolved. The source is a human donor with COVID-19, enrolled during active disease. The donor label of this sample is uncertain. Specimen: peripheral blood. The CDR3 DNA follows: TGTGCCAGCAGTGCATGGCAGGGAAACACCATATATTTT. Translation: CASSAWQGNTIYF.